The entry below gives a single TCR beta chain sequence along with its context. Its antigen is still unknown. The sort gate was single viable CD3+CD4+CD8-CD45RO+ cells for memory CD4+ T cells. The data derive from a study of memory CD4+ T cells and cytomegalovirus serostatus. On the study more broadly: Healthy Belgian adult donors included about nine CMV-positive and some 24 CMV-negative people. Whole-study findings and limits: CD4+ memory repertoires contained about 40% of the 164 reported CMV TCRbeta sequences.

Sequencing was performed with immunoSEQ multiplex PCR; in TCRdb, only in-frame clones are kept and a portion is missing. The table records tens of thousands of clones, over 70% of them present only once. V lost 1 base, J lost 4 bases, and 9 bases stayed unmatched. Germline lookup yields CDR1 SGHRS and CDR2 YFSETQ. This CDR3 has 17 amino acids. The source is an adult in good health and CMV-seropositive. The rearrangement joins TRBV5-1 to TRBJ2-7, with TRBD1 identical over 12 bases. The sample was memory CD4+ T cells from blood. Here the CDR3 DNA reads TGCGCCAGCAGCTTGAATAGCGGGACAGGGGGCATATACGAGCAGTACTTC. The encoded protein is CASSLNSGTGGIYEQYF.